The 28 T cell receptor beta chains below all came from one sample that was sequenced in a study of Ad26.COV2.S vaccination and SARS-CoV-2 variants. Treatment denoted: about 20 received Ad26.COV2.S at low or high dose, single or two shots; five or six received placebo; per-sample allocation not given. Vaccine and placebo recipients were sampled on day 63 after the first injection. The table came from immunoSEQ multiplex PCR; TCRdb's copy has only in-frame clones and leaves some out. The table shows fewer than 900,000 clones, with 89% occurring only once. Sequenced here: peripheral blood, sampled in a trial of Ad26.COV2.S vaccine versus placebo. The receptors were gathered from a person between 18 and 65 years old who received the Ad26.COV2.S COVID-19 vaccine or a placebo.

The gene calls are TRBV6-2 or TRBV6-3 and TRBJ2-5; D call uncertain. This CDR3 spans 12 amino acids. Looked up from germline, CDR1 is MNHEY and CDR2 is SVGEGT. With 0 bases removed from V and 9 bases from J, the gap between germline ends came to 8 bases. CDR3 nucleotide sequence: TGTGCCAGCAGTTACTCCTTTCAGTCCCAGTACTTC. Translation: CASSYSFQSQYF.

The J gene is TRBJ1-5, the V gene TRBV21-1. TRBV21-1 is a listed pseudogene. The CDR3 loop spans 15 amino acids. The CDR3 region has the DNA TGTGCCAGCAGCAAGTACGAAACGTGCAATCAGCCCCAGCATTTT. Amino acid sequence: CASSKYETCNQPQHF.

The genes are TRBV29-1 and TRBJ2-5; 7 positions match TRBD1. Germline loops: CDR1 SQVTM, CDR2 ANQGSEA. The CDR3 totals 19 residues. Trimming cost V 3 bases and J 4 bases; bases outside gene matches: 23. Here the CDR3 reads CSVDVSGGRKGAPPETQYF. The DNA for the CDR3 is TGCAGCGTTGACGTTAGTGGGGGTAGAAAGGGGGCGCCGCCAGAGACCCAGTACTTC.

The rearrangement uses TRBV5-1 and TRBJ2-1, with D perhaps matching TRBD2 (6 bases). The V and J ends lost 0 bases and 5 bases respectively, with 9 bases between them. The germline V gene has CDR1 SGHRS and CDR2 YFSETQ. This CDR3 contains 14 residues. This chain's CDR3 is CASSLGRENNEQFF. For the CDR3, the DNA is TGCGCCAGCAGCTTGGGACGGGAGAACAATGAGCAGTTCTTC.

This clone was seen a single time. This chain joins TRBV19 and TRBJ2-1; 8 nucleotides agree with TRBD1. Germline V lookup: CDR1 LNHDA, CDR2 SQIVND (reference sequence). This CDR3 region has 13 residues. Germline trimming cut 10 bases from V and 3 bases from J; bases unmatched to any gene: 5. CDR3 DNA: TGTGCCACCGACAGGGGAAACTACAATGAGCAGTTCTTC. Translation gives CATDRGNYNEQFF. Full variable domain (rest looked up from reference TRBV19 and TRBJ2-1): DGGITQSPKYLFRKEGQNVTLSCEQNLNHDAMYWYRQDPGQGLRLIYYSQIVNDFQKGDIAEGYSVSREKKESFPLTVTSAQKNPTAFYLCATDRGNYNEQFFGPGTRLTVL.

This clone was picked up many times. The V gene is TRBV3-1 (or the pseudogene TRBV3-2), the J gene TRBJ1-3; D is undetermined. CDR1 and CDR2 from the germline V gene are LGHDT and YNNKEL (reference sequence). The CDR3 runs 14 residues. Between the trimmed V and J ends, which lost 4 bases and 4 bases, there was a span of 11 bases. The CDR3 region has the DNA TGTGCCAGCAGCCCGCTCACGGACGGAAACACCATATATTTT. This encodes CASSPLTDGNTIYF.

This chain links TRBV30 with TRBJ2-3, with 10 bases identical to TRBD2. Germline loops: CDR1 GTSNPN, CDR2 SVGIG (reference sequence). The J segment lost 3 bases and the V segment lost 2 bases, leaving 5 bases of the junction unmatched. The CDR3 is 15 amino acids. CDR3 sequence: CAWSSGGLATDTQYF. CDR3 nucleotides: TGTGCCTGGAGTTCGGGGGGACTAGCGACAGATACGCAGTATTTT.

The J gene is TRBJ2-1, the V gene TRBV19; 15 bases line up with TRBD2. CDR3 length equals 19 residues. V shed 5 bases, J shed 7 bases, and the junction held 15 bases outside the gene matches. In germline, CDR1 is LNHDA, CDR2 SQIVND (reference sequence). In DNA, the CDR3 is TGTGCCAGTAGTGGTGGACTAGCGGGAGGGCAATTACAAAGGAATGAGCAGTTCTTC. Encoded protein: CASSGGLAGGQLQRNEQFF.

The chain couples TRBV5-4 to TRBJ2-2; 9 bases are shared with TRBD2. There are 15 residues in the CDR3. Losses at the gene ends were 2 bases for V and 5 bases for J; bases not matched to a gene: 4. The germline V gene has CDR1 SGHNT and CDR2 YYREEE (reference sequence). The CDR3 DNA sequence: TGTGCCAGCAGCTTCCGCGGGGGGGAAACCGGGGAGCTGTTTTTT. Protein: CASSFRGGETGELFF.

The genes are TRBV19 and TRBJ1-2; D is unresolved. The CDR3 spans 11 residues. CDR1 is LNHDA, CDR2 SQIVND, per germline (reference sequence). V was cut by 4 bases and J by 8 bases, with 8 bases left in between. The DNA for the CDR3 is TGTGCCAGTAGTACCCTCTGGGGCTACACCTTC. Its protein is CASSTLWGYTF.

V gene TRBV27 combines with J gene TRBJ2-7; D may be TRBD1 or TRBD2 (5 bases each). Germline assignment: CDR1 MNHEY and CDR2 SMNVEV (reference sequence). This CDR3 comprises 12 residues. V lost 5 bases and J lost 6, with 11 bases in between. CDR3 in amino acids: CASSPSGTEQYF. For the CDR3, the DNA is TGTGCCAGCAGTCCATCCGGGACCGAGCAGTACTTC.

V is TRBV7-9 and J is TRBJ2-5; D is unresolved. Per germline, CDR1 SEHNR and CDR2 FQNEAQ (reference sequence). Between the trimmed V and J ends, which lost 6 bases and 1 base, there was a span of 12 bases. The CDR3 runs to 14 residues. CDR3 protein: CASSTDTFQETQYF. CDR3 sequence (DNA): TGTGCCAGCAGTACAGACACCTTCCAAGAGACCCAGTACTTC.

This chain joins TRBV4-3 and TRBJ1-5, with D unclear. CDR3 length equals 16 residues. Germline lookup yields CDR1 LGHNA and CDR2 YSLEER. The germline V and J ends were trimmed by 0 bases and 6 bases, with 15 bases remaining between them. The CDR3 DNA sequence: TGCGCCAGCAGCCAAGATCTGGGTCGGGAGGGTCAGCCCCAGCATTTT. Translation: CASSQDLGREGQPQHF.

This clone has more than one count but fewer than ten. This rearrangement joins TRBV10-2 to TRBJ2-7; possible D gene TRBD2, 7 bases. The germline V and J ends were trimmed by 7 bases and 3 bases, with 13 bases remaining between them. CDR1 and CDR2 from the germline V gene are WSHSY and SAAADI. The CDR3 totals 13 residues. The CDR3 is CASKAGAIYEQYF. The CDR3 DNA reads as TGCGCCAGCAAGGCGGGGGCAATCTACGAGCAGTACTTC.

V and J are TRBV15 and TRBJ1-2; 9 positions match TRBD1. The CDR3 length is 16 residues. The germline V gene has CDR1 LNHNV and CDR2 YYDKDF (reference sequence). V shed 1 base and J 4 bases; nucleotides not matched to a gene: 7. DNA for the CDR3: TGTGCCACCAGCAGAGCCCCGGGACAGGGCGGCTATGGCTACACCTTC. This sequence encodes CATSRAPGQGGYGYTF.

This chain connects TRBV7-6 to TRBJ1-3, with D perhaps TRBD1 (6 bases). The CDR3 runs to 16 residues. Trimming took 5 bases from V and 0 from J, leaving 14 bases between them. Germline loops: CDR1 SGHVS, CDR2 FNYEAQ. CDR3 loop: CASSRITGLSGNTIYF. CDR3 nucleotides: TGTGCCAGCAGCCGCATTACAGGGCTCTCTGGAAACACCATATATTTT.

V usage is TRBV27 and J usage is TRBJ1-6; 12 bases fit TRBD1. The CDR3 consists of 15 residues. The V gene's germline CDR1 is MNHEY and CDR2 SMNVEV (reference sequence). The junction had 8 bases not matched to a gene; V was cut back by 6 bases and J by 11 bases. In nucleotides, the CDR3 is TGTGCCAGCAGCTCCGGGACAGGGGGCTGGGCACCCCTCCACTTT. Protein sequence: CASSSGTGGWAPLHF.

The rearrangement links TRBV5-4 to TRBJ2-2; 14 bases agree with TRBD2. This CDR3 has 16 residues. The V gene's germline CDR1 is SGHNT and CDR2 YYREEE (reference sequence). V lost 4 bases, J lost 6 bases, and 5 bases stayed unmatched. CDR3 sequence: CASSGPGLAGAGELFF. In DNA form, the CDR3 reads TGTGCCAGCAGCGGGCCGGGACTAGCGGGAGCCGGGGAGCTGTTTTTT.

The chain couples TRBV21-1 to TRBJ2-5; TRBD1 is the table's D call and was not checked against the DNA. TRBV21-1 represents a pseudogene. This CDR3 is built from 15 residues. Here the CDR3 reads CASTSGTGAPETQYF. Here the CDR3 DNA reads TGTGCCAGCACCTCCGGGACAGGGGCCCCAGAGACCCAGTACTTC.

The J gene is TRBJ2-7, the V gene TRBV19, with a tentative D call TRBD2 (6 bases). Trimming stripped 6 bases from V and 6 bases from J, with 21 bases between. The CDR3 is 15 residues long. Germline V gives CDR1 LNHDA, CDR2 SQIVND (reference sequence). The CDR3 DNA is TGTGCCAGTAGAGCTCTCCGGGACTCTCCTTCCGAGCAGTACTTC. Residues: CASRALRDSPSEQYF.

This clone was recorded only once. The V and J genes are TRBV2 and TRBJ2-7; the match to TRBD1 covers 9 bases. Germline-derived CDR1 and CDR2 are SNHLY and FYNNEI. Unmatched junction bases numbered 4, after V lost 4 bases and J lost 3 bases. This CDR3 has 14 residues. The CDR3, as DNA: TGTGCCAGCAGTGGACAGGGGGGGTTCTACGAGCAGTACTTC. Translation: CASSGQGGFYEQYF.

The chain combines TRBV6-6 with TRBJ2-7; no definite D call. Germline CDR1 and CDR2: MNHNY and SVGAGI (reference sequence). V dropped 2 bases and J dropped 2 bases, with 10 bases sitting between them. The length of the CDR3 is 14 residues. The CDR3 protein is CASSYDRSPYEQYF. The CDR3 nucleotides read TGTGCCAGCAGTTACGACCGCAGTCCCTACGAGCAGTACTTC.

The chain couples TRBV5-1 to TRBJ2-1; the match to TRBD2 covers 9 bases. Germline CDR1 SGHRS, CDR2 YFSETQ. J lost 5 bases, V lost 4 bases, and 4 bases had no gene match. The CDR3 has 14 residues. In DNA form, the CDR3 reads TGCGCCAGCAGCCTAGCGGGGTCTGACAATGAGCAGTTCTTC. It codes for CASSLAGSDNEQFF. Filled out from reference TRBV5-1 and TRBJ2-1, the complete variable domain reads KAGVTQTPRYLIKTRGQQVTLSCSPISGHRSVSWYQQTPGQGLQFLFEYFSETQRNKGNFPGRFSGRQFSNSRSEMNVSTLELGDSALYLCASSLAGSDNEQFFGPGTRLTVL.

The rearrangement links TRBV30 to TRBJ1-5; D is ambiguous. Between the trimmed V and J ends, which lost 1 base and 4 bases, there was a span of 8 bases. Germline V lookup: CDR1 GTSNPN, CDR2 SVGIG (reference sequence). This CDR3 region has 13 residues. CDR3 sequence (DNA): TGTGCCTGGAGTGGGACTTCAAATCAGCCCCAGCATTTT. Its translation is CAWSGTSNQPQHF.

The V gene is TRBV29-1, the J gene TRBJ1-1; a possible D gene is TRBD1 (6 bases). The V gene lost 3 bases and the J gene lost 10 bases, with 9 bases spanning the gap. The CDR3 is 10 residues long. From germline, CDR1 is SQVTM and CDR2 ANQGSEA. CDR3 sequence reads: CSVETGRAFF. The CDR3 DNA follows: TGCAGCGTTGAGACAGGCCGAGCTTTCTTT.

The CDR3 DNA is TGTGCCACCAGCCTCCGGACAGGGTCCGAGCAGTACTTC. It specifies CATSLRTGSEQYF. The chain uses TRBV15 and TRBJ2-7; 8 positions match TRBD1. After removal of 5 bases from V and 6 bases from J, the junction contained 6 bases not matched to a gene. This CDR3 comprises 13 residues. Germline V gene data show CDR1 as LNHNV and CDR2 as YYDKDF (reference sequence).

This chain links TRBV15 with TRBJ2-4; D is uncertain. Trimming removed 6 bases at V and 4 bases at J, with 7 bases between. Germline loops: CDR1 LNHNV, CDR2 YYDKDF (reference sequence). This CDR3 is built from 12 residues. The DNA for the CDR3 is TGTGCCACCAGTCACCCTAAAAACATTCAGTACTTC. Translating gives CATSHPKNIQYF.

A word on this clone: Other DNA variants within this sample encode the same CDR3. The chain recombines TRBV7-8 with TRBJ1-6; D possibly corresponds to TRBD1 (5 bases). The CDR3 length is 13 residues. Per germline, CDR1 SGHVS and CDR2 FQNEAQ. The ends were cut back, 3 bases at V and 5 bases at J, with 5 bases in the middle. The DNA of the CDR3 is TGTGCCAGCAGCTTCAGGGATAATTCACCCCTCCACTTT. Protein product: CASSFRDNSPLHF.